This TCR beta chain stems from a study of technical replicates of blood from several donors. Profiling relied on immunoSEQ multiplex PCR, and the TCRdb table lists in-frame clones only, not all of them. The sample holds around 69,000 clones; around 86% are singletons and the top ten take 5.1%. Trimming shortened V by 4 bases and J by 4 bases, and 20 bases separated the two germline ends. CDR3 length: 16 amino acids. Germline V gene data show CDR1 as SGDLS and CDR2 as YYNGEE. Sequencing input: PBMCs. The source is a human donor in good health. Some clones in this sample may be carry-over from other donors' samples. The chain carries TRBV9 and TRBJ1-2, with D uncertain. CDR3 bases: TGTGCCAGCAGCCCGAGAGGAGACCGGATGAGCTATGGCTACACCTTC. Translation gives CASSPRGDRMSYGYTF. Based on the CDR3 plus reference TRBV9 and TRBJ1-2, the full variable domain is DSGVTQTPKHLITATGQRVTLRCSPRSGDLSVYWYQQSLDQGLQFLIQYYNGEERAKGNILERFSAQQFPDLHSELNLSSLELGDSALYFCASSPRGDRMSYGYTFGSGTRLTVV.